Listed below are T cell receptor beta chains from one sample, sequenced in a study of graft-versus-host responses after intestinal transplantation. The repertoire was sequenced with immunoSEQ multiplex PCR; TCRdb's copy has only in-frame clones and lacks some. This sample yields roughly 1,900 clones, of which roughly 90% are seen a single time; about a sixth belongs to the top ten. Sequenced here: ileum tissue, sampled 65 to 70 days after transplant. The receptor source for this set is a human patient who received an intestinal transplant, so some T cells may come from the graft donor. Both conserved end residues are part of each CDR3. The D gene is left open where the match is weak. Clone size, where shown, is once, few, many, or a class for clones that have expanded.

CDR3 DNA	CDR3 protein	D gene	clone size	V gene	J gene
TGCGCCAGCAGCGGGATGGGGGTGAACACCGGGGAGCTGTTTTTT	CASSGMGVNTGELFF	.	.	TRBV5-1	TRBJ2-2
TGTGCCACCCGGACAGACGGGGAGCTGTTTTTT	CATRTDGELFF	.	.	TRBV7-9	TRBJ2-2
TGTGCCAGCAGTACTTGGGACGGCTCCAATCAGCCCCAGCATTTT	CASSTWDGSNQPQHF	.	.	TRBV28	TRBJ1-5
TGCGCCAGCAGCTTAGGGACTAGCGCAGATACGCAGTATTTT	CASSLGTSADTQYF	TRBD2	.	TRBV5-1	TRBJ2-3
TGTGCCAGCACCTCATGGACAGAAACCACCTACGAGCAGTACTTC	CASTSWTETTYEQYF	.	.	TRBV7-9	TRBJ2-7
TGTGCCAGCCGCAGGTTATTCTTGTGGGCCTTC	CASRRLFLWAF	.	.	TRBV11-2	TRBJ1-2
TGCGCCAGCAGCTTAACAGGGAATGGCTACACCTTC	CASSLTGNGYTF	.	few	TRBV5-1	TRBJ1-2
TGTGCCAGTACCAAAATGGGACAGGGCTTGGATCAGCCCCAGCATTTT	CASTKMGQGLDQPQHF	TRBD1	.	TRBV19	TRBJ1-5
TGTGCCAGCAGCCTAGGGGGCTCTGGAAACACCATATATTTT	CASSLGGSGNTIYF	.	.	TRBV11-3	TRBJ1-3
TGTGCCAGCAGTTTGGCAGGGAACGAGCAGTACTTC	CASSLAGNEQYF	.	.	TRBV27	TRBJ2-7
TGTGCCTGGACCGGAGGCTCTGACGAGCAGTACTTC	CAWTGGSDEQYF	.	.	TRBV30	TRBJ2-7
TGTGCCAGCAGCCAATCACTGGAAGAGACCCAGTACTTC	CASSQSLEETQYF	.	.	TRBV16	TRBJ2-5
TGTGCCAGCAGCGTGGGACTAGCTCGCAATGAGCAGTTCTTC	CASSVGLARNEQFF	TRBD2	.	TRBV9	TRBJ2-1
TGTGCCAGTAGTATAGATCATACGGCAGATACGCAGTATTTT	CASSIDHTADTQYF	.	.	TRBV19	TRBJ2-3
TGCGCCAGCAGCCGAAGACAGACATCTAGCTCTGGGGCCAACGTCCTGACTTTC	CASSRRQTSSSGANVLTF	.	.	TRBV4-1	TRBJ2-6
TGTGCCAGTAGTATATGGAGCAGGGCAGGGTATATGAACACTGAAGCTTTCTTT	CASSIWSRAGYMNTEAFF	.	.	TRBV19	TRBJ1-1
TGTGCCAGCAGTGGTAAGGGAGGAGGCAATCAGCCCCAGCATTTT	CASSGKGGGNQPQHF	.	.	TRBV25-1	TRBJ1-5
TGTGCCAGCAGCTTTAATTGGTGGATATACACTGAAGCTTTCTTT	CASSFNWWIYTEAFF	.	.	TRBV7-4	TRBJ1-1
TGTGCCAGCAGCTTAGTAGGGACTAGGGCGTCCTACGAGCAGTACTTC	CASSLVGTRASYEQYF	TRBD2	.	TRBV13	TRBJ2-7
TGTGCCAGCAGCCAAATCAGGCGGGGGCGAGGCACAGATACGCAGTATTTT	CASSQIRRGRGTDTQYF	.	.	TRBV4-2	TRBJ2-3
TGTGCCATCAGGGGACAGGGGGAAGGCTACGAGCAGTACTTC	CAIRGQGEGYEQYF	TRBD1	.	TRBV6-6	TRBJ2-7
TGTGCCTGGAGTGTGGCTAGCGGGACCACAGATACGCAGTATTTT	CAWSVASGTTDTQYF	TRBD2	.	TRBV30	TRBJ2-3
TGTGCCAGCAGCTTGATATCGAACACCGGGGAGCTGTTTTTT	CASSLISNTGELFF	.	once	TRBV5-6	TRBJ2-2
TGTGCCAGTAGTATAACTGGGGATTGGGGAGAGACCCAGTACTTC	CASSITGDWGETQYF	.	.	TRBV19	TRBJ2-5
TGTGCCAGCAGCTTAGAAGAGATAGGGGGCTACGAGCAGTACTTC	CASSLEEIGGYEQYF	.	.	TRBV7-2	TRBJ2-7
TGTGCCAGCAGTCGTCGACAGGGGAGCAGTTCGAACGAGCAGTACTTC	CASSRRQGSSSNEQYF	TRBD1	once	TRBV11-3	TRBJ2-7
TGTGCCAGCAGTTTACCCTCGGGACTAGCGGGACCGACGGGCACCTACAATGAGCAGTTCTTC	CASSLPSGLAGPTGTYNEQFF	TRBD2	.	TRBV28	TRBJ2-1
TGTGCCAGCAGTGAAAGGGGACTAGCGGGACTTTACGAGCAGTACTTC	CASSERGLAGLYEQYF	TRBD2	.	TRBV2	TRBJ2-7
TGCGCCAGCAGCCCTATTCTCAGGGCTGGAAACACCATATATTTT	CASSPILRAGNTIYF	.	.	TRBV5-1	TRBJ1-3
TGTGCCAGCAGCAAAATGCAGGGATGGTTAACTGAAGCTTTCTTT	CASSKMQGWLTEAFF	.	.	TRBV21-1	TRBJ1-1
TGTGCCAGCAGAGCCCTGGGGGATGAGCAGTTCTTC	CASRALGDEQFF	.	few	TRBV6-1	TRBJ2-1
TGTGCCAGCAGTCCCCCATCCGGGGGCCGGTACGAGCAGTACTTC	CASSPPSGGRYEQYF	.	.	TRBV27	TRBJ2-7
TGTGCCATTGGGACTAGACATATTACCTACAATGAGCAGTTCTTC	CAIGTRHITYNEQFF	TRBD2	.	TRBV10-3	TRBJ2-1
TGTGCCAGCATCCCCCTCTCTCGACAGGAGGAAGAGACCCAGTACTTC	CASIPLSRQEEETQYF	.	.	TRBV25-1	TRBJ2-5
TGCGCCAGCAGCCAAGATGCGGCGACAGATACGCAGTATTTT	CASSQDAATDTQYF	.	.	TRBV4-3	TRBJ2-3
TGTGCCAGTAGTGTCAGGGAACACTATGGCTACACCTTC	CASSVREHYGYTF	.	.	TRBV19	TRBJ1-2
TGTGCCAGCAGCCCTCCCGAGGGTCCCGGGGCCAACGTCCTGACTTTC	CASSPPEGPGANVLTF	.	.	TRBV7-9	TRBJ2-6
TGTGCCAGCAGCGCCGGACAGGGGTATTCACCCCTCCACTTT	CASSAGQGYSPLHF	TRBD1	.	TRBV11-2	TRBJ1-6
TGTGCCAGCAGCGTAGAAGCAGGCGAGTATGGCTACACCTTC	CASSVEAGEYGYTF	.	.	TRBV9	TRBJ1-2
TGCGCCAGCAGCCAAACCCCGGGGGCGCGGAACACTGAAGCTTTCTTT	CASSQTPGARNTEAFF	.	.	TRBV4-3	TRBJ1-1
TGTGCCAGCAGTTTATGGCTCTCCCGGGGTCCGCAGTATTTT	CASSLWLSRGPQYF	.	.	TRBV27	TRBJ2-3
TGTGCCAGTAGTCCAGGGGTGAGCGAGCAGTACTTC	CASSPGVSEQYF	.	.	TRBV19	TRBJ2-7
TGTGCCAGTAGTATCCGGGACCATTATGGCTACACCTTC	CASSIRDHYGYTF	.	.	TRBV19	TRBJ1-2
TGTGCCAGCAGCCCCAAAGGTTCCTACGAGCAGTACTTC	CASSPKGSYEQYF	.	.	TRBV11-2	TRBJ2-7
TGTGCCAGCAGCAAAGCGGCAGGGGGCGCGGGTAGCAATCAGCCCCAGCATTTT	CASSKAAGGAGSNQPQHF	.	.	TRBV21-1	TRBJ1-5
TGTGCCAGCAGTTACTCTGGGACAGCCTACGAGCAGTACTTC	CASSYSGTAYEQYF	TRBD1	.	TRBV10-3	TRBJ2-7
TGTGCCAGCAGCGTCGGGGACATCTCCTACGAGCAGTACTTC	CASSVGDISYEQYF	.	.	TRBV7-6	TRBJ2-7
TGTGCCAGCAGTTACTCGAGGACTAGCGGGTTCTACGAGCAGTACTTC	CASSYSRTSGFYEQYF	TRBD2	.	TRBV6-5	TRBJ2-7
TGTGCCAGCAGCTCTCAGGGGGTTATCAGCTCCTACGAGCAGTACTTC	CASSSQGVISSYEQYF	TRBD1	.	TRBV7-8	TRBJ2-7
TGTGCCAGCAGCGTACGACTCACCGACACTGAAGCTTTCTTT	CASSVRLTDTEAFF	.	.	TRBV9	TRBJ1-1
TGTGCCAGCAGTGGACAGCAACAAACCATAAACCAAGCCTATGGCTACACCTTC	CASSGQQQTINQAYGYTF	.	.	TRBV6-1	TRBJ1-2